This TCR beta chain emerged from a study of neurological immune-mediated disorders. This clonotype was seen a few times. CDR1 is KGHSH, CDR2 LQKENI, per germline. Between the trimmed V and J ends, which lost 6 bases and 7 bases, there was a span of 19 bases. This CDR3 is built from 16 residues. 5'RACE with 10-nucleotide random UMIs produced the cDNA. TCRdb passed the 5' RACE reads through MiXCR, listing each CDR3 protein once. The table lists 45,000 to 60,000 distinct CDR3 sequences, 2.5% of them singletons. The TCR sequence derives from a man aged 50-59 years with multiple sclerosis. J is TRBJ1-6 and V is TRBV18; TRBD1 might be the D (6 bases). The sample taken for sequencing was PBMCs. The CDR3 loop reads CASSRGGRAKNSPLHF. CDR3 nucleotide sequence: TGTGCCAGCTCCCGGGGGGGCAGGGCCAAGAATTCACCCCTCCACTTT.